This is a list of T cell receptor beta chains from one sample in a study of blood T cell repertoires in COVID-19. Repertoires were generated with immunoSEQ multiplex PCR, while TCRdb's copy carries only in-frame clones and drops some. The sample shows around 250,000 clones, approximately 89% of them seen only once. Sequenced sample: peripheral blood. The source of these receptors is a woman in her sixties who had recovered from COVID-19. CDR3s include the opening cysteine and the closing phenylalanine or tryptophan. The order of the fields is J gene, V gene, clone size, D gene, CDR3 protein, CDR3 DNA. The D gene is left open where the match is weak. Size tells how often a clone was seen (once, few, many) or the class of an expanded clone, and some rows leave it out.

TRBJ2-1,TRBV5-1,.,.,CASSLAELGTYNEQFF,TGCGCCAGCAGCTTGGCCGAGCTGGGCACCTACAATGAGCAGTTCTTC
TRBJ2-2,TRBV5-4,.,.,CASSLATGPGELFF,TGTGCCAGCAGCTTGGCTACGGGTCCCGGGGAGCTGTTTTTT
TRBJ2-7,TRBV7-2,.,TRBD2,CASSSSGFYEQYF,TGTGCCAGCAGCTCTAGCGGATTTTACGAGCAGTACTTC
TRBJ1-1,TRBV7-3,.,TRBD1,CASSKQGRNTEAFF,TGTGCCAGCAGCAAACAGGGGCGGAACACTGAAGCTTTCTTT
TRBJ2-1,TRBV27,.,.,CASTLASGNNEQFF,TGTGCCAGCACTCTAGCGTCGGGAAACAATGAGCAGTTCTTC
TRBJ2-3,TRBV12-3/TRBV12-4,once,TRBD1,CASSLRDRGEGYF,TGTGCCAGCAGTTTAAGGGACAGGGGAGAAGGGTATTTT
TRBJ2-2,TRBV4-2,few,.,CASSRGSTTGELFF,TGTGCCAGCAGCCGGGGCTCAACAACCGGGGAGCTGTTTTTT
TRBJ1-1,TRBV5-6,.,.,CASSPETATTEAFF,TGTGCCAGCAGCCCCGAGACAGCCACCACTGAAGCTTTCTTT
TRBJ2-3,TRBV9,.,.,CASSVWGGGDTQYF,TGTGCCAGCAGCGTATGGGGGGGCGGAGATACGCAGTATTTT
TRBJ2-7,TRBV6-5,.,TRBD1,CASSYSGQGYEQYF,TGTGCCAGCAGTTACTCGGGACAGGGCTACGAGCAGTACTTC
TRBJ2-7,TRBV19,.,TRBD1,CASSTRSGGQGRYF,TGTGCCAGTAGTACCAGGTCTGGAGGACAGGGGAGATACTTC
TRBJ2-7,TRBV11-1,.,.,CASSSVRVEQYF,TGTGCCAGCAGCTCGGTACGGGTCGAGCAGTACTTC
TRBJ1-2,TRBV5-6,.,.,CASSHGYSGADNYGYTF,TGTGCCAGCAGCCACGGTTATTCAGGGGCGGATAACTATGGCTACACCTTC
TRBJ2-3,TRBV3-1/TRBV3-2,once,.,CASSQDRPPQGDTQYF,TGTGCCAGCAGCCAAGATCGCCCACCCCAGGGGGATACGCAGTATTTT
TRBJ1-2,TRBV27,.,.,CASSLGAVYGYTF,TGTGCCAGCAGTTTAGGGGCAGTCTATGGCTACACCTTC
TRBJ1-6,TRBV27,few,.,CASSLRIIGYNSPLHF,TGTGCCAGCAGTTTGCGGATTATCGGCTATAATTCACCCCTCCACTTT
TRBJ1-2,TRBV5-6,many,.,CASSFGPGYGYTF,TGTGCCAGCAGCTTTGGGCCGGGATATGGCTACACCTTC
TRBJ2-7,TRBV5-6,.,TRBD1,CASSSGTGLFEQYF,TGTGCCAGCAGCTCTGGGACAGGGTTGTTCGAGCAGTACTTC
TRBJ2-2,TRBV27,.,TRBD2,CASSRRFITSGGMGGELFF,TGTGCCAGCAGTCGCCGCTTTATCACTAGCGGGGGGATGGGCGGGGAGCTGTTTTTT
TRBJ2-7,TRBV29-1,.,TRBD1,CSARDRGHEQYF,TGCAGCGCCCGGGACAGGGGCCACGAGCAGTACTTC
TRBJ1-1,TRBV4-1,once,.,CASSRGRVTEAFF,TGCGCCAGCAGCCGGGGGAGGGTCACTGAAGCTTTCTTT
TRBJ2-7,TRBV5-1,.,TRBD1,CASSRDREYEQYF,TGCGCCAGCTCCCGGGACAGGGAATACGAGCAGTACTTC
TRBJ1-2,TRBV29-1,.,.,CSTTRTVEPMFYGYTF,TGCAGCACCACCCGGACAGTAGAACCTATGTTCTATGGCTACACCTTC
TRBJ2-2,TRBV29-1,.,.,CSVGGILATGELFF,TGCAGCGTTGGAGGCATTTTGGCCACCGGGGAGCTGTTTTTT
TRBJ2-7,TRBV7-9,.,.,CASSLARSVIARDEQYF,TGTGCCAGCAGCTTAGCGAGATCGGTAATAGCGCGGGACGAGCAGTACTTC
TRBJ1-3,TRBV5-6,.,TRBD1,CASSSLKDRAAGNTIYF,TGTGCCAGCAGCTCTCTAAAAGACAGGGCCGCTGGAAACACCATATATTTT
TRBJ1-2,TRBV28,.,TRBD1,CASSQARGLGYTF,TGTGCCAGCAGCCAGGCGAGGGGGCTTGGCTACACCTTC
TRBJ1-1,TRBV4-1,.,.,CASSQGGPLGAFF,TGCGCCAGCAGCCAAGGAGGGCCCCTCGGGGCTTTCTTT
TRBJ2-1,TRBV7-2,.,.,CASSLDRDIIYEQFF,TGTGCCAGCAGCTTAGACAGGGACATCATCTATGAGCAGTTCTTC
TRBJ2-2,TRBV14,.,TRBD1,CASSRGQGLTGELFF,TGTGCCAGCAGCCGCGGACAGGGGCTCACCGGGGAGCTGTTTTTT
TRBJ2-7,TRBV7-2,.,.,CASSRDSLEQYF,TGTGCCAGCAGCCGGGACTCCTTAGAGCAGTACTTC
TRBJ1-6,TRBV10-3,.,.,CAISEPPRPLHF,TGTGCCATCAGTGAACCACCGCGGCCCCTCCACTTT
TRBJ2-1,TRBV19,.,TRBD2,CASSIVSRGGNNEQFF,TGTGCCAGTAGTATAGTATCGCGGGGGGGCAACAATGAGCAGTTCTTC
TRBJ1-1,TRBV6-1,.,.,CASSEVGVGTEAFF,TGTGCCAGCAGTGAAGTAGGGGTGGGCACTGAAGCTTTCTTT
TRBJ1-6,TRBV5-1,.,.,CASSLEAGRGSSPLHF,TGCGCCAGCAGCTTGGAGGCTGGGCGTGGTAGTTCACCCCTCCACTTT
TRBJ1-6,TRBV5-6,once,TRBD1,CASSRVGTGPSPLHF,TGTGCCAGCAGCCGGGTGGGGACAGGGCCCTCACCCCTCCACTTT
TRBJ1-3,TRBV3-1/TRBV3-2,.,TRBD1,CASSHETGVSGNTIYF,TGTGCCAGCAGCCACGAAACAGGGGTATCTGGAAACACCATATATTTT
TRBJ2-7,TRBV7-3,.,TRBD1,CASSLTGGKGEQYF,TGTGCCAGCAGCCTCACAGGGGGAAAAGGAGAGCAGTACTTC
TRBJ1-1,TRBV29-1,few,.,CSVLRGREATEAFF,TGCAGCGTTCTTCGTGGGAGGGAGGCCACTGAAGCTTTCTTT
TRBJ2-5,TRBV12-3/TRBV12-4,.,TRBD2,CASRLAGVETQYF,TGTGCCAGCAGGCTAGCGGGGGTGGAGACCCAGTACTTC
TRBJ2-5,TRBV4-1,.,.,CASSQDPTVQYF,TGCGCCAGCAGCCAAGATCCAACTGTCCAGTACTTC
TRBJ1-3,TRBV7-2,.,.,CASSDLGTSGNTIYF,TGTGCCAGCAGCGACCTAGGCACTTCTGGAAACACCATATATTTT
TRBJ1-2,TRBV27,.,.,CASSFSRDSRALYGYTF,TGTGCCAGCAGTTTCTCCCGGGACTCCCGAGCCCTCTATGGCTACACCTTC
TRBJ1-3,TRBV15,.,.,CATSFGQSLGNTIYF,TGTGCCACCAGCTTCGGACAGAGTTTGGGAAACACCATATATTTT
TRBJ1-5,TRBV28,few,.,CASSTVMGAYNQPQHF,TGTGCCAGCAGTACCGTTATGGGCGCGTACAATCAGCCCCAGCATTTT
TRBJ1-1,TRBV28,.,.,CASSSRDGRGTEAFF,TGTGCCAGCAGTTCCCGTGACGGGCGGGGCACTGAAGCTTTCTTT
TRBJ2-7,TRBV5-1,.,.,CASSLEGHVYEQYF,TGCGCCAGCAGCTTGGAGGGACACGTCTACGAGCAGTACTTC
TRBJ2-1,TRBV11-1,.,.,CASSVGGVSYNEQFF,TGTGCCAGCAGCGTGGGCGGGGTCTCCTACAATGAGCAGTTCTTC